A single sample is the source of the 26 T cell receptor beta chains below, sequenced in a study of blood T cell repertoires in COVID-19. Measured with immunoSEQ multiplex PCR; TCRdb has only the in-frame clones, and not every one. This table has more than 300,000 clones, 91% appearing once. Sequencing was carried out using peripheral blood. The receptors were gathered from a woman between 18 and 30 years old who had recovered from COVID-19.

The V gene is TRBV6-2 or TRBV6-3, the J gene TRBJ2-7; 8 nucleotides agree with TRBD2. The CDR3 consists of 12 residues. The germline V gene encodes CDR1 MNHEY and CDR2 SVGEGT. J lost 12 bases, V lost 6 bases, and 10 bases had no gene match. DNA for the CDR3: TGTGCCAGCAGCGACAACAGCGGGAGTTGGTACGTC. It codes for CASSDNSGSWYV.

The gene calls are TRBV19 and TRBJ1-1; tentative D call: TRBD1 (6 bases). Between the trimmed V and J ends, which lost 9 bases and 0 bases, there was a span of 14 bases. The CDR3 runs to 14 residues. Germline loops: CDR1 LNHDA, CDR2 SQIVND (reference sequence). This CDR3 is CASQQGAMNTEAFF. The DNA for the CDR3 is TGTGCCAGCCAACAGGGAGCGATGAACACTGAAGCTTTCTTT.

The CDR3 loop reads CASSESSSGSLNEQFF. For the CDR3, the DNA is TGCGCCAGCAGTGAGTCGAGTAGCGGGAGTCTCAATGAGCAGTTCTTC. This chain links TRBV10-1 with TRBJ2-1; 9 bases are shared with TRBD2. The CDR3 covers 16 residues. V gave up 0 bases and J gave up 6 bases; unmatched junction bases: 6. Germline lookup yields CDR1 WNHNN and CDR2 SYGVQD (reference sequence).

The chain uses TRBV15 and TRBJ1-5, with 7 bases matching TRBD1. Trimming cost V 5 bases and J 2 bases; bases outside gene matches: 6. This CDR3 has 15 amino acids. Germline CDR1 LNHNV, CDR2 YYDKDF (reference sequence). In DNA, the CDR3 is TGTGCCACCAGCCTCTACAGGGGAGGCAATCAGCCCCAGCATTTT. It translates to CATSLYRGGNQPQHF.

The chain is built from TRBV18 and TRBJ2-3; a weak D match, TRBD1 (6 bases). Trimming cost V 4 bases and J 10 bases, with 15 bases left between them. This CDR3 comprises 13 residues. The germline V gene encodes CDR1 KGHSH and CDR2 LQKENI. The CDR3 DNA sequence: TGTGCCAGCTCACACGAAGGGACAAATTCGCAGTATTTT. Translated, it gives CASSHEGTNSQYF.

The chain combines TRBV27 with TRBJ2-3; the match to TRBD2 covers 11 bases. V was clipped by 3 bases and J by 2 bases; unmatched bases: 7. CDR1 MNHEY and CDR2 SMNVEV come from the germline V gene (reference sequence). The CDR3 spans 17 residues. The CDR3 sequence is CASSFSTSGSVTDTQYF. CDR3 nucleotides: TGTGCCAGCAGTTTCTCTACTAGCGGGAGTGTCACAGATACGCAGTATTTT.

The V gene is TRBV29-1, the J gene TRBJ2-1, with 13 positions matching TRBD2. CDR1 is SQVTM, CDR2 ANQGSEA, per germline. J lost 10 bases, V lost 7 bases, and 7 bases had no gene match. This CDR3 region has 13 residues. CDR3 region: CSGTSGRAGEQFF. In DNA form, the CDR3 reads TGCAGCGGAACTAGCGGGAGGGCCGGGGAGCAGTTCTTC.

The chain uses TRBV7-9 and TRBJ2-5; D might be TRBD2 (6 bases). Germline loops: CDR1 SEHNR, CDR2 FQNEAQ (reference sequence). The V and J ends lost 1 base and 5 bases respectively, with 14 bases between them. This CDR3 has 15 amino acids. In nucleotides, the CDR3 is TGTGCCAGCAGCTTAGAAGGTGGGGGGTTCGAGACCCAGTACTTC. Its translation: CASSLEGGGFETQYF.

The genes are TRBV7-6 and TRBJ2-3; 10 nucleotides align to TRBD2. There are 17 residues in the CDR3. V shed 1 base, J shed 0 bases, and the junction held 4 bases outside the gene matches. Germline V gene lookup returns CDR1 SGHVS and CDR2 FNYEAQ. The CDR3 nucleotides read TGTGCCAGCAGCTTAGGGACTAGCGGCTCTAGCACAGATACGCAGTATTTT. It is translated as CASSLGTSGSSTDTQYF.

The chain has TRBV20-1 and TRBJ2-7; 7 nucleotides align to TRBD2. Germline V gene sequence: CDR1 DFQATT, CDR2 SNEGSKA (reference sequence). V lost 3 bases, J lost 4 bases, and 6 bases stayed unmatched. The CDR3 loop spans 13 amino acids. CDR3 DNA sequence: TGCAGTGCTAGTCGGCGGGAGTTTTACGAGCAGTACGTC. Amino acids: CSASRREFYEQYV.

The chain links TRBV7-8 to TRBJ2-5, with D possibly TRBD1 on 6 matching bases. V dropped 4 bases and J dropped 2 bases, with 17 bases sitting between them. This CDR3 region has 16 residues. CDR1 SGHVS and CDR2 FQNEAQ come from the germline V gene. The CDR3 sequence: CASSSVYRDFQETQYF. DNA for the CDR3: TGTGCCAGCAGCTCAGTATACAGGGATTTTCAAGAGACCCAGTACTTC.

CDR3 nucleotide sequence: TGTGCCACCAGTGAGCCACTAGCGGGAGTAGTAAATGAGCAGTTCTTC. Translated: CATSEPLAGVVNEQFF. J is TRBJ2-1 and V is TRBV24-1; 11 bases are shared with TRBD2. Looked up from germline, CDR1 is KGHDR and CDR2 is SFDVKD. The CDR3 runs to 16 residues. The V gene end was trimmed by 4 bases and the J gene end by 7 bases; junction bases not matched to a gene: 8.

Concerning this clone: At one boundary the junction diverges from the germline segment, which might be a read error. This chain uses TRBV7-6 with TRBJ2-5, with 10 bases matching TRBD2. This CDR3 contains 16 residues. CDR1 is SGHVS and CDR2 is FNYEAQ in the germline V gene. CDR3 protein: CASSFEREGVQKTQYF. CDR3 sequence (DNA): TGTGCCAGCAGCTTTGAGCGGGAGGGCGTCCAAAAGACCCAGTACTTC.

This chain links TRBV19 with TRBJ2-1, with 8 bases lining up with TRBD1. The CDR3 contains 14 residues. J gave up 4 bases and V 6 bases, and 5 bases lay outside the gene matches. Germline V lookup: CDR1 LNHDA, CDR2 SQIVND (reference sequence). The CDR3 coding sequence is TGTGCCAGTAGCCAGACAGGGGTATACAATGAGCAGTTCTTC. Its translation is CASSQTGVYNEQFF.

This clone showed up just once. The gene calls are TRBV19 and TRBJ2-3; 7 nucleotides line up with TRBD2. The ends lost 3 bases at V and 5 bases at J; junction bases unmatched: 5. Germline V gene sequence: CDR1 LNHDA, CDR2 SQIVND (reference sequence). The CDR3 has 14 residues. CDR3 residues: CASSMRGRLDTQYF. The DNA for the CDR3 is TGTGCCAGTAGTATGCGGGGGAGATTAGATACGCAGTATTTT.

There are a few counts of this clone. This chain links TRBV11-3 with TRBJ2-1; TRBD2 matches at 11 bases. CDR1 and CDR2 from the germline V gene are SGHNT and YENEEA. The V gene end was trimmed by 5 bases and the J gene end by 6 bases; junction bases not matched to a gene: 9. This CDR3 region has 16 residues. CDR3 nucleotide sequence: TGTGCCAGCAGCAGAGCGACTAGCGGGATCGGCAATGAGCAGTTCTTC. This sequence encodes CASSRATSGIGNEQFF.

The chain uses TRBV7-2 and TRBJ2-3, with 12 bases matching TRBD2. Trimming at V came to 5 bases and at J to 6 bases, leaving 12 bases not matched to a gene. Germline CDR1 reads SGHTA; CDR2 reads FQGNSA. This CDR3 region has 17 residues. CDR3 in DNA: TGTGCCAGCAGCACCGGACTAGCGGGGAACCTTCTGGATACGCAGTATTTT. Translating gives CASSTGLAGNLLDTQYF.

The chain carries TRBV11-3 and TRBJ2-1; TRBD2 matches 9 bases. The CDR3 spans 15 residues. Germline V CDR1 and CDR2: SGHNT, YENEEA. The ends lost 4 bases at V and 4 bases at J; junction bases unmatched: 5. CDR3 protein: CASSYISGGYNEQFF. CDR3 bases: TGTGCCAGCAGCTATATAAGCGGGGGGTACAATGAGCAGTTCTTC. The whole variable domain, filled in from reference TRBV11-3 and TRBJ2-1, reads EAGVVQSPRYKIIEKKQPVAFWCNPISGHNTLYWYLQNLGQGPELLIRYENEEAVDDSQLPKDRFSAERLKGVDSTLKIQPAELGDSAVYLCASSYISGGYNEQFFGPGTRLTVL.

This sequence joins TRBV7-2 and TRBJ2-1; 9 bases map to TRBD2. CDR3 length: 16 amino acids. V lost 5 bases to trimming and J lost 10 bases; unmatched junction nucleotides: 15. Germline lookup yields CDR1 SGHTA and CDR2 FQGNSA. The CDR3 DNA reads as TGTGCCAGCAGCCCCCGGGGTAGCGGGAGTCCTAGAGAGCAGTTCTTC. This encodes CASSPRGSGSPREQFF.

CDR3 residues: CASSLRSGANVLTF. The CDR3 region has the DNA TGTGCCAGCAGTTTGCGCTCTGGGGCCAACGTCCTGACTTTC. The rearrangement joins TRBV2 to TRBJ2-6; D is unclear. CDR3 length: 14 amino acids. Trimming pared 5 bases from V and 0 bases from J, leaving 5 bases between. Germline V CDR1 and CDR2: SNHLY, FYNNEI.

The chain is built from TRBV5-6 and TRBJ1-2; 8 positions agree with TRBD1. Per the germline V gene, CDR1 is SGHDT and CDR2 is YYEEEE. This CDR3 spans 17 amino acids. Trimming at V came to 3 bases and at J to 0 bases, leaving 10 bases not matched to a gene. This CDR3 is CASSSLTGEVANYGYTF. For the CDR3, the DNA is TGTGCCAGCAGCTCGCTGACAGGGGAGGTTGCTAACTATGGCTACACCTTC.

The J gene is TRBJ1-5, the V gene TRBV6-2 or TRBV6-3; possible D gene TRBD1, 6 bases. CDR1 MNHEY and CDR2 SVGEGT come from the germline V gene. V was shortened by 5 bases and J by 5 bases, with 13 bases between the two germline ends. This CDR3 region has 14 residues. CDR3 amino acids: CASSPNRADQPQHF. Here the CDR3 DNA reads TGTGCCAGCAGTCCAAACAGGGCCGATCAGCCCCAGCATTTT.

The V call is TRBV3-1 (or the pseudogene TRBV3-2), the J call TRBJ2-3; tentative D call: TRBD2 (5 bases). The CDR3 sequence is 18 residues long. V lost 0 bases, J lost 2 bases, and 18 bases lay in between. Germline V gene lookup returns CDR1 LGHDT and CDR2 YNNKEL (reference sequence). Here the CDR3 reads CASSQDGFSRGYTDTQYF. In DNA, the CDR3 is TGTGCCAGCAGCCAAGACGGGTTCAGCAGAGGGTACACAGATACGCAGTATTTT.

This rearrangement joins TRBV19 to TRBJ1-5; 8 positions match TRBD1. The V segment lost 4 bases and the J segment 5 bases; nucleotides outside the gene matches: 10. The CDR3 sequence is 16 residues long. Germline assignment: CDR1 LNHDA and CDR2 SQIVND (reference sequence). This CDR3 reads CASSTAQGAIHQPQHF. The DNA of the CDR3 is TGTGCCAGTAGTACAGCTCAGGGGGCGATACATCAGCCCCAGCATTTT.

The CDR3 nucleotides read TGTGCCAGCAGCCAAGAGTTAAGCGGGGGTGAGCAGTTCTTC. Its protein product is CASSQELSGGEQFF. This chain joins TRBV14 and TRBJ2-1, with 8 bases matching TRBD2. With 0 bases clipped from V and 9 bases from J, the junction kept 4 bases outside the gene matches. The germline V gene has CDR1 SGHDN and CDR2 FVKESK. The CDR3 is 14 residues long.

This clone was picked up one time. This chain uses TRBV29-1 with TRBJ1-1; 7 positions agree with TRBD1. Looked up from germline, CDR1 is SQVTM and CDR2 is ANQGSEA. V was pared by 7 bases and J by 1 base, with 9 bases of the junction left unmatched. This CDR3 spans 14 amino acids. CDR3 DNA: TGCAGCGGGAGACAGGGAGGATCGAACACTGAAGCTTTCTTT. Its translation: CSGRQGGSNTEAFF.